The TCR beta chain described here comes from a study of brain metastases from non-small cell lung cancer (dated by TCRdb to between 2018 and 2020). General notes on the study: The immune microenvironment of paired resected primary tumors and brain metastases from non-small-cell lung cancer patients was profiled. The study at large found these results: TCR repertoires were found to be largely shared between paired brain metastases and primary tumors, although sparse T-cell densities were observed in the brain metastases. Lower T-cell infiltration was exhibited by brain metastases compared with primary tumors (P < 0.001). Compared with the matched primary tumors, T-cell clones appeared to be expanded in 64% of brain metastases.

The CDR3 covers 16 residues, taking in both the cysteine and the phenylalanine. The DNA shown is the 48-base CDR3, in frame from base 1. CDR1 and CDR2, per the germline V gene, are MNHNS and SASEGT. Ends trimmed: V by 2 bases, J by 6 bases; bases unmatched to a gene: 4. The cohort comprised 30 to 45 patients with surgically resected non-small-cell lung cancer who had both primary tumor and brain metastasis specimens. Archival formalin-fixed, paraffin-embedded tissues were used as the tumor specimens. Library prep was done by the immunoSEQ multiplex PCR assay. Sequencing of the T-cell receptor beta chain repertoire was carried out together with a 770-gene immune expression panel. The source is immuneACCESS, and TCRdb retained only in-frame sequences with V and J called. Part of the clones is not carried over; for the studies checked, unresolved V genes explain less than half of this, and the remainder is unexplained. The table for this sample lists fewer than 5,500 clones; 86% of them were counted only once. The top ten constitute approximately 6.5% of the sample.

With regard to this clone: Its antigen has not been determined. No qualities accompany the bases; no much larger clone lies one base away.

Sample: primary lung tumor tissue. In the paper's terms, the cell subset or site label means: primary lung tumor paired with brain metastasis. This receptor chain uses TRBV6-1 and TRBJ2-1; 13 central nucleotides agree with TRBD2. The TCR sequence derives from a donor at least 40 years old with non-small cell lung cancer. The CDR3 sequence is CASSETSGRGSNEQFF. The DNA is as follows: TGTGCCAGCAGTGAAACTAGCGGGAGGGGTTCCAATGAGCAGTTCTTC.